One sample yielded the 30 T cell receptor beta chains listed below, sequenced in a study of blood T cell repertoires in COVID-19. Sequenced by immunoSEQ multiplex PCR; TCRdb stores in-frame clones only, minus some. The sample includes 90,000 to 100,000 clones, around 92% of them seen just once. Sequencing input: peripheral blood. The receptors come from a man aged 50-59 years with COVID-19, enrolled during active disease.

This clone appeared once. The chain uses TRBV6-2 or TRBV6-3 and TRBJ2-3; 8 positions agree with TRBD2. The CDR3 has 16 amino acids. J was trimmed by 2 bases and V by 6 bases; bases with no gene match: 10. Germline CDR1 and CDR2: MNHEY and SVGEGT. The CDR3 spells CASSQSGGLYTDTQYF. As DNA, the CDR3 is TGTGCCAGCAGCCAAAGCGGGGGTCTTTACACAGATACGCAGTATTTT.

The rearrangement joins TRBV19 to TRBJ1-1, with 8 bases aligning to TRBD1. V was clipped by 5 bases and J by 5 bases; unmatched bases: 10. The CDR3 length is 15 residues. Germline V lookup: CDR1 LNHDA, CDR2 SQIVND (reference sequence). CDR3 amino acids: CASSDRPRGHTEAFF. The CDR3 DNA sequence: TGTGCCAGTAGTGATCGGCCCAGGGGGCATACTGAAGCTTTCTTT.

The chain combines TRBV5-1 with TRBJ1-2; D possibly corresponds to TRBD1 (6 bases). V was cut by 0 bases and J by 3 bases, with 12 bases left in between. Germline lookup yields CDR1 SGHRS and CDR2 YFSETQ. The length of the CDR3 is 15 residues. The CDR3 DNA is TGCGCCAGCAGCTTGGAGTGGGGGCAGGACTATGGCTACACCTTC. Protein: CASSLEWGQDYGYTF.

CDR3 amino acids: CASSLRRARRIYEQYF. CDR3 bases: TGTGCCAGCAGCTTACGGCGGGCCCGAAGGATCTACGAGCAGTACTTC. The chain is built from TRBV6-2 or TRBV6-3 and TRBJ2-7; maybe TRBD2 (5 bases). This CDR3 spans 16 amino acids. Deletions cut 6 bases from V and 3 bases from J, with 21 bases between. Germline V gene data show CDR1 as MNHEY and CDR2 as SVGEGT.

The V and J genes are TRBV10-3 and TRBJ1-1; 9 bases line up with TRBD1. The V gene end was trimmed by 10 bases and the J gene end by 5 bases; junction bases not matched to a gene: 8. This CDR3 comprises 13 residues. CDR1 ENHRY and CDR2 SYGVKD come from the germline V gene. The DNA for the CDR3 is TGTGCCACTATGACAGGGGGACGTACTGAAGCTTTCTTT. It translates to CATMTGGRTEAFF.

The chain combines TRBV5-4 with TRBJ2-1, with 7 bases lining up with TRBD1. In germline, CDR1 is SGHNT, CDR2 YYREEE (reference sequence). This CDR3 region has 15 residues. V trimming: 0 bases; J trimming: 3 bases; junction bases outside the gene matches: 3. CDR3 sequence reads: CASSLGGGRYNEQFF. CDR3 DNA: TGTGCCAGCAGCTTGGGAGGGGGCCGCTACAATGAGCAGTTCTTC. Based on the CDR3 plus reference TRBV5-4 and TRBJ2-1, the full variable domain is ETGVTQSPTHLIKTRGQQVTLRCSSQSGHNTVSWYQQALGQGPQFIFQYYREEENGRGNFPPRFSGLQFPNYSSELNVNALELDDSALYLCASSLGGGRYNEQFFGPGTRLTVL.

The sample holds a few counts of this clone. The rearrangement uses TRBV18 and TRBJ1-6, with 9 bases identical to TRBD1. This CDR3 is 15 amino acids long. With 6 bases clipped from V and 8 bases from J, the junction kept 8 bases outside the gene matches. Germline V lookup: CDR1 KGHSH, CDR2 LQKENI. CDR3: CASSITGQGDSPLHF. Here the CDR3 DNA reads TGTGCCAGCTCCATCACGGGACAGGGTGATTCACCCCTCCACTTT.

The V and J genes are TRBV9 and TRBJ2-2; D remains ambiguous. In germline, CDR1 is SGDLS, CDR2 YYNGEE. This CDR3 is 15 amino acids long. V was trimmed by 2 bases and J by 0 bases, leaving 8 bases between them. The CDR3 sequence: CASSVQSSNTGELFF. CDR3 DNA: TGTGCCAGCAGCGTCCAGTCCTCGAACACCGGGGAGCTGTTTTTT.

This clone has more than one count but fewer than ten. V and J are TRBV28 and TRBJ1-2; TRBD1 matches at 9 bases. This CDR3 comprises 13 residues. The germline V gene encodes CDR1 MDHEN and CDR2 SYDVKM. V lost 9 bases and J lost 5; bases outside the gene matches: 7. CDR3 DNA sequence: TGTGCCAGTTCACAGGGGGCGCTTTATGGCTACACCTTC. This sequence encodes CASSQGALYGYTF.

The chain links TRBV9 to TRBJ1-3, with a weak D call TRBD1 (5 bases). This CDR3 comprises 16 residues. Trimming took off 0 bases at V and 6 bases at J, with 16 bases between the two ends. From germline, CDR1 is SGDLS and CDR2 YYNGEE. The CDR3 nucleotides are TGTGCCAGCAGCGTAGGGGAAGGGGTGTATCCAAACACCATATATTTT. Its protein is CASSVGEGVYPNTIYF.

The V and J genes are TRBV4-3 and TRBJ2-1; D is unclear. V lost 4 bases to trimming and J lost 0 bases, with 10 bases between them. Germline-derived CDR1 and CDR2 are LGHNA and YSLEER. The CDR3 extends over 15 amino acids. The DNA of the CDR3 is TGCGCCAGCAGCCTTAGCACTTCCTCCTACAATGAGCAGTTCTTC. This translates into CASSLSTSSYNEQFF.

The chain employs TRBV11-2 and TRBJ2-5; the D gene is possibly TRBD1 (5 bases). The CDR3 has 15 residues. Germline assignment: CDR1 SGHAT and CDR2 FQNNGV. Trimming left V 4 bases short and J 5 bases short, with 17 bases between. The CDR3 protein is CASSSTQENWETQYF. In nucleotides, the CDR3 is TGTGCCAGCAGCTCAACACAGGAAAACTGGGAGACCCAGTACTTC.

This rearrangement joins TRBV7-9 to TRBJ1-3, with a weak D call TRBD1 (5 bases). The CDR3 length is 13 residues. Deletions cut 6 bases from V and 8 bases from J, with 14 bases between. Germline-derived CDR1 and CDR2 are SEHNR and FQNEAQ (reference sequence). The CDR3 sequence: CASSSRVLDTIYF. For the CDR3, the DNA is TGTGCCAGCAGTTCCAGGGTCCTGGACACCATATATTTT. Combining the CDR3 with reference TRBV7-9 and TRBJ1-3 gives the whole variable domain DTGVSQNPRHKITKRGQNVTFRCDPISEHNRLYWYRQTLGQGPEFLTYFQNEAQLEKSRLLSDRFSAERPKGSFSTLEIQRTEQGDSAMYLCASSSRVLDTIYFGEGSWLTVV.

The V gene is TRBV9, the J gene TRBJ2-3; 9 bases match TRBD1. Looked up from germline, CDR1 is SGDLS and CDR2 is YYNGEE. The V and J ends lost 3 bases and 4 bases, in that order; junction bases with no gene match: 9. The CDR3 has 16 amino acids. The CDR3 DNA is TGTGCCAGCAGCGCCCGAGGGACAGGGTGGCCAGATACGCAGTATTTT. This encodes CASSARGTGWPDTQYF.

J is TRBJ2-5 and V is TRBV20-1, with D perhaps TRBD2 (6 bases). V was shortened by 6 bases and J by 5 bases, with 10 bases between the two germline ends. This CDR3 comprises 11 residues. Germline assignment: CDR1 DFQATT and CDR2 SNEGSKA (reference sequence). The CDR3, as DNA: TGCAGTGCCTACGCGGGGGAGACCCAGTACTTC. Translation gives CSAYAGETQYF.

The chain links TRBV5-4 to TRBJ2-1; tentative D call: TRBD1 (6 bases). The CDR3 runs to 15 residues. CDR1 and CDR2 (germline): SGHNT, YYREEE (reference sequence). V lost 0 bases, J lost 6 bases, and 13 bases lay in between. CDR3 protein: CASSLVGALGNEQFF. The CDR3 bases are TGTGCCAGCAGCTTGGTGGGGGCTTTGGGCAATGAGCAGTTCTTC. The whole variable domain, filled in from reference TRBV5-4 and TRBJ2-1, reads ETGVTQSPTHLIKTRGQQVTLRCSSQSGHNTVSWYQQALGQGPQFIFQYYREEENGRGNFPPRFSGLQFPNYSSELNVNALELDDSALYLCASSLVGALGNEQFFGPGTRLTVL.

CDR3 coding DNA: TGCGCCAGCAGCTACGAGGGCACAGATACGCAGTATTTT. Translating it yields CASSYEGTDTQYF. The V and J genes are TRBV5-1 and TRBJ2-3; no reliable D call. V lost 3 bases, J lost 1 base, and 6 bases lay in between. The CDR3 is 13 residues long. The germline gives CDR1 SGHRS, CDR2 YFSETQ.

This rearrangement joins TRBV29-1 to TRBJ1-2; TRBD1 might be the D (6 bases). Per the germline V gene, CDR1 is SQVTM and CDR2 is ANQGSEA. The CDR3 has 12 residues. The V gene lost 3 bases and the J gene lost 4 bases, with 9 bases spanning the gap. CDR3 coding DNA: TGCAGCGTTGAGAGACAGGCCTATGGCTACACCTTC. It is translated as CSVERQAYGYTF.

V gene TRBV2 combines with J gene TRBJ2-1; TRBD2 matches 8 bases. The germline V gene has CDR1 SNHLY and CDR2 FYNNEI. The CDR3 extends over 18 amino acids. The trim removed 1 base at V and 4 bases at J, leaving 12 bases unmatched. CDR3 sequence reads: CASSEGLAGKGWYNEQFF. For the CDR3, the DNA is TGTGCCAGCAGTGAAGGTCTAGCGGGTAAAGGGTGGTACAATGAGCAGTTCTTC.

Concerning this clone: This sample also contains other DNA sequences that code for the same CDR3. The chain links TRBV12-3 or TRBV12-4 to TRBJ2-1; no definite D call. Trimming took off 6 bases at V and 4 bases at J, with 7 bases between the two ends. The CDR3 is 12 residues long. CDR3 sequence reads: CASSPGYNEQFF. In DNA form, the CDR3 reads TGTGCCAGCAGCCCAGGATACAATGAGCAGTTCTTC.

The CDR3, as DNA: TGTGCCAGTAGTCCGCATGGACAGGGAAACTATGGCTACACCTTC. It specifies CASSPHGQGNYGYTF. The rearrangement joins TRBV19 to TRBJ1-2; 8 bases match TRBD1. CDR3 length equals 15 residues. Germline CDR1 and CDR2: LNHDA and SQIVND (reference sequence). J lost 2 bases, V lost 5 bases, and 7 bases had no gene match.

This clone was counted a few times. The chain recombines TRBV10-3 with TRBJ2-2; D ambiguous. The CDR3 is 14 amino acids. The V and J ends lost 7 bases and 0 bases respectively, with 9 bases between them. CDR1 ENHRY and CDR2 SYGVKD come from the germline V gene. CDR3 residues: CAITRGSNTGELFF. CDR3 nucleotides: TGTGCCATCACCAGAGGATCGAACACCGGGGAGCTGTTTTTT.

The rearrangement links TRBV4-1 to TRBJ2-5, with 12 bases identical to TRBD2. V was clipped by 4 bases and J by 5 bases; unmatched bases: 5. The CDR3 totals 15 residues. Germline lookup yields CDR1 MGHRA and CDR2 YSYEKL. The chain's CDR3 is CASSPLGTSGETQYF. The CDR3 nucleotides read TGCGCCAGCAGCCCCTTGGGGACTAGCGGGGAGACCCAGTACTTC.

The chain links TRBV11-2 to TRBJ1-4; tentative D call: TRBD1 (6 bases). The V end was cut by 4 bases, the J end by 2 bases, with 14 bases between. Germline V gene data show CDR1 as SGHAT and CDR2 as FQNNGV. CDR3 length: 16 amino acids. CDR3 in DNA: TGTGCCAGCAGCTCCCTCAGGGGAAGGACTAATGAAAAACTGTTTTTT. As protein: CASSSLRGRTNEKLFF.

V and J are TRBV9 and TRBJ1-4; no clear D. The CDR3 consists of 15 residues. Germline values: CDR1 SGDLS, CDR2 YYNGEE. Deletions cut 4 bases from V and 4 bases from J, with 14 bases between. CDR3 sequence reads: CASSPTPEVNEKLFF. The CDR3 bases are TGTGCCAGCAGCCCCACGCCGGAGGTTAATGAAAAACTGTTTTTT.

This chain links TRBV4-1 with TRBJ2-7; possible D gene TRBD1, 6 bases. Germline V gene lookup returns CDR1 MGHRA and CDR2 YSYEKL. The V end lost 6 bases, the J end lost 0 bases, and 15 bases lay between the germline ends. The CDR3 covers 15 residues. CDR3 sequence reads: CASSPTGIVSYEQYF. CDR3 DNA sequence: TGCGCCAGCAGTCCTACAGGGATCGTCTCCTACGAGCAGTACTTC.

V is TRBV9 and J is TRBJ2-3; TRBD2 matches at 8 bases. CDR1 is SGDLS, CDR2 YYNGEE, per germline. This CDR3 region has 15 residues. After removal of 4 bases from V and 1 base from J, the junction contained 5 bases not matched to a gene. The CDR3 sequence is CASSSSGGRTDTQYF. CDR3 in DNA: TGTGCCAGCAGCTCCAGCGGGGGACGCACAGATACGCAGTATTTT.

This clone was observed once. The V call is TRBV11-2, the J call TRBJ2-2; TRBD2 matches 8 bases. Losses at the gene ends were 6 bases for V and 0 bases for J; bases not matched to a gene: 9. The CDR3 has 17 residues. In germline, CDR1 is SGHAT, CDR2 FQNNGV. The CDR3, as DNA: TGTGCCAGCAGTCTAACCCGAGCGGGGGCGAACACCGGGGAGCTGTTTTTT. Residues: CASSLTRAGANTGELFF.

This chain joins TRBV4-1 and TRBJ2-1; D may be TRBD2 (5 bases). V lost 3 bases, J lost 3 bases, and 21 bases lay in between. The germline CDR1 and CDR2 sequences are MGHRA and YSYEKL. The CDR3 sequence is 18 residues long. The CDR3 DNA follows: TGCGCCAGCAGCCAGCCGCGTGGGAGATTACAGATCTACAATGAGCAGTTCTTC. This translates into CASSQPRGRLQIYNEQFF.

The V gene is TRBV30, the J gene TRBJ1-2; no definite D call. The V and J ends lost 3 bases and 2 bases respectively, with 10 bases between them. The CDR3 contains 13 residues. Germline V gives CDR1 GTSNPN, CDR2 SVGIG (reference sequence). DNA of the CDR3: TGTGCCTGGAGGTTGCAGATGAACTATGGCTACACCTTC. Translated: CAWRLQMNYGYTF. The entire variable domain, with the rest obtained from reference TRBV30 and TRBJ1-2, is as follows: SQTIHQWPATLVQPVGSPLSLECTVEGTSNPNLYWYRQAAGRGLQLLFYSVGIGQISSEVPQNLSASRPQDRQFILSSKKLLLSDSGFYLCAWRLQMNYGYTFGSGTRLTVV.